The present T cell receptor beta chain was sequenced within a study of blood T cells in healthy people across ages. Overall study results and limits: Older age coincided with a roughly linear decline in TCR beta diversity per million T cells.

Investigators took around 10 milliliters of peripheral blood from every donor. Concerning this clonotype: What it recognizes is unknown.

Sample-barcoded 5' priming and a J-beta primer mix drove a second PCR of roughly 7 to 11 cycles. TCRdb processed the 5' RACE reads anew with MiXCR; each CDR3 protein has one entry. This sample has hundreds of thousands of distinct CDR3 sequences; around 30% occur once, and the top ten carry around 15%. Sequenced material: blood. This receptor was taken from a woman older than 75 in good health.

For the CDR3, the DNA is TGTGCCAGCAGTGAAAGCGTGGGGGCTTCACAAGAGACCCAGTACTTC. Protein product: CASSESVGASQETQYF. V and J are TRBV6-1 and TRBJ2-5, with D perhaps TRBD1 (6 bases). CDR1 is MNHNS, CDR2 SASEGT, per germline. The CDR3 has 16 amino acids. V lost 2 bases and J lost 2, with 15 bases in between.